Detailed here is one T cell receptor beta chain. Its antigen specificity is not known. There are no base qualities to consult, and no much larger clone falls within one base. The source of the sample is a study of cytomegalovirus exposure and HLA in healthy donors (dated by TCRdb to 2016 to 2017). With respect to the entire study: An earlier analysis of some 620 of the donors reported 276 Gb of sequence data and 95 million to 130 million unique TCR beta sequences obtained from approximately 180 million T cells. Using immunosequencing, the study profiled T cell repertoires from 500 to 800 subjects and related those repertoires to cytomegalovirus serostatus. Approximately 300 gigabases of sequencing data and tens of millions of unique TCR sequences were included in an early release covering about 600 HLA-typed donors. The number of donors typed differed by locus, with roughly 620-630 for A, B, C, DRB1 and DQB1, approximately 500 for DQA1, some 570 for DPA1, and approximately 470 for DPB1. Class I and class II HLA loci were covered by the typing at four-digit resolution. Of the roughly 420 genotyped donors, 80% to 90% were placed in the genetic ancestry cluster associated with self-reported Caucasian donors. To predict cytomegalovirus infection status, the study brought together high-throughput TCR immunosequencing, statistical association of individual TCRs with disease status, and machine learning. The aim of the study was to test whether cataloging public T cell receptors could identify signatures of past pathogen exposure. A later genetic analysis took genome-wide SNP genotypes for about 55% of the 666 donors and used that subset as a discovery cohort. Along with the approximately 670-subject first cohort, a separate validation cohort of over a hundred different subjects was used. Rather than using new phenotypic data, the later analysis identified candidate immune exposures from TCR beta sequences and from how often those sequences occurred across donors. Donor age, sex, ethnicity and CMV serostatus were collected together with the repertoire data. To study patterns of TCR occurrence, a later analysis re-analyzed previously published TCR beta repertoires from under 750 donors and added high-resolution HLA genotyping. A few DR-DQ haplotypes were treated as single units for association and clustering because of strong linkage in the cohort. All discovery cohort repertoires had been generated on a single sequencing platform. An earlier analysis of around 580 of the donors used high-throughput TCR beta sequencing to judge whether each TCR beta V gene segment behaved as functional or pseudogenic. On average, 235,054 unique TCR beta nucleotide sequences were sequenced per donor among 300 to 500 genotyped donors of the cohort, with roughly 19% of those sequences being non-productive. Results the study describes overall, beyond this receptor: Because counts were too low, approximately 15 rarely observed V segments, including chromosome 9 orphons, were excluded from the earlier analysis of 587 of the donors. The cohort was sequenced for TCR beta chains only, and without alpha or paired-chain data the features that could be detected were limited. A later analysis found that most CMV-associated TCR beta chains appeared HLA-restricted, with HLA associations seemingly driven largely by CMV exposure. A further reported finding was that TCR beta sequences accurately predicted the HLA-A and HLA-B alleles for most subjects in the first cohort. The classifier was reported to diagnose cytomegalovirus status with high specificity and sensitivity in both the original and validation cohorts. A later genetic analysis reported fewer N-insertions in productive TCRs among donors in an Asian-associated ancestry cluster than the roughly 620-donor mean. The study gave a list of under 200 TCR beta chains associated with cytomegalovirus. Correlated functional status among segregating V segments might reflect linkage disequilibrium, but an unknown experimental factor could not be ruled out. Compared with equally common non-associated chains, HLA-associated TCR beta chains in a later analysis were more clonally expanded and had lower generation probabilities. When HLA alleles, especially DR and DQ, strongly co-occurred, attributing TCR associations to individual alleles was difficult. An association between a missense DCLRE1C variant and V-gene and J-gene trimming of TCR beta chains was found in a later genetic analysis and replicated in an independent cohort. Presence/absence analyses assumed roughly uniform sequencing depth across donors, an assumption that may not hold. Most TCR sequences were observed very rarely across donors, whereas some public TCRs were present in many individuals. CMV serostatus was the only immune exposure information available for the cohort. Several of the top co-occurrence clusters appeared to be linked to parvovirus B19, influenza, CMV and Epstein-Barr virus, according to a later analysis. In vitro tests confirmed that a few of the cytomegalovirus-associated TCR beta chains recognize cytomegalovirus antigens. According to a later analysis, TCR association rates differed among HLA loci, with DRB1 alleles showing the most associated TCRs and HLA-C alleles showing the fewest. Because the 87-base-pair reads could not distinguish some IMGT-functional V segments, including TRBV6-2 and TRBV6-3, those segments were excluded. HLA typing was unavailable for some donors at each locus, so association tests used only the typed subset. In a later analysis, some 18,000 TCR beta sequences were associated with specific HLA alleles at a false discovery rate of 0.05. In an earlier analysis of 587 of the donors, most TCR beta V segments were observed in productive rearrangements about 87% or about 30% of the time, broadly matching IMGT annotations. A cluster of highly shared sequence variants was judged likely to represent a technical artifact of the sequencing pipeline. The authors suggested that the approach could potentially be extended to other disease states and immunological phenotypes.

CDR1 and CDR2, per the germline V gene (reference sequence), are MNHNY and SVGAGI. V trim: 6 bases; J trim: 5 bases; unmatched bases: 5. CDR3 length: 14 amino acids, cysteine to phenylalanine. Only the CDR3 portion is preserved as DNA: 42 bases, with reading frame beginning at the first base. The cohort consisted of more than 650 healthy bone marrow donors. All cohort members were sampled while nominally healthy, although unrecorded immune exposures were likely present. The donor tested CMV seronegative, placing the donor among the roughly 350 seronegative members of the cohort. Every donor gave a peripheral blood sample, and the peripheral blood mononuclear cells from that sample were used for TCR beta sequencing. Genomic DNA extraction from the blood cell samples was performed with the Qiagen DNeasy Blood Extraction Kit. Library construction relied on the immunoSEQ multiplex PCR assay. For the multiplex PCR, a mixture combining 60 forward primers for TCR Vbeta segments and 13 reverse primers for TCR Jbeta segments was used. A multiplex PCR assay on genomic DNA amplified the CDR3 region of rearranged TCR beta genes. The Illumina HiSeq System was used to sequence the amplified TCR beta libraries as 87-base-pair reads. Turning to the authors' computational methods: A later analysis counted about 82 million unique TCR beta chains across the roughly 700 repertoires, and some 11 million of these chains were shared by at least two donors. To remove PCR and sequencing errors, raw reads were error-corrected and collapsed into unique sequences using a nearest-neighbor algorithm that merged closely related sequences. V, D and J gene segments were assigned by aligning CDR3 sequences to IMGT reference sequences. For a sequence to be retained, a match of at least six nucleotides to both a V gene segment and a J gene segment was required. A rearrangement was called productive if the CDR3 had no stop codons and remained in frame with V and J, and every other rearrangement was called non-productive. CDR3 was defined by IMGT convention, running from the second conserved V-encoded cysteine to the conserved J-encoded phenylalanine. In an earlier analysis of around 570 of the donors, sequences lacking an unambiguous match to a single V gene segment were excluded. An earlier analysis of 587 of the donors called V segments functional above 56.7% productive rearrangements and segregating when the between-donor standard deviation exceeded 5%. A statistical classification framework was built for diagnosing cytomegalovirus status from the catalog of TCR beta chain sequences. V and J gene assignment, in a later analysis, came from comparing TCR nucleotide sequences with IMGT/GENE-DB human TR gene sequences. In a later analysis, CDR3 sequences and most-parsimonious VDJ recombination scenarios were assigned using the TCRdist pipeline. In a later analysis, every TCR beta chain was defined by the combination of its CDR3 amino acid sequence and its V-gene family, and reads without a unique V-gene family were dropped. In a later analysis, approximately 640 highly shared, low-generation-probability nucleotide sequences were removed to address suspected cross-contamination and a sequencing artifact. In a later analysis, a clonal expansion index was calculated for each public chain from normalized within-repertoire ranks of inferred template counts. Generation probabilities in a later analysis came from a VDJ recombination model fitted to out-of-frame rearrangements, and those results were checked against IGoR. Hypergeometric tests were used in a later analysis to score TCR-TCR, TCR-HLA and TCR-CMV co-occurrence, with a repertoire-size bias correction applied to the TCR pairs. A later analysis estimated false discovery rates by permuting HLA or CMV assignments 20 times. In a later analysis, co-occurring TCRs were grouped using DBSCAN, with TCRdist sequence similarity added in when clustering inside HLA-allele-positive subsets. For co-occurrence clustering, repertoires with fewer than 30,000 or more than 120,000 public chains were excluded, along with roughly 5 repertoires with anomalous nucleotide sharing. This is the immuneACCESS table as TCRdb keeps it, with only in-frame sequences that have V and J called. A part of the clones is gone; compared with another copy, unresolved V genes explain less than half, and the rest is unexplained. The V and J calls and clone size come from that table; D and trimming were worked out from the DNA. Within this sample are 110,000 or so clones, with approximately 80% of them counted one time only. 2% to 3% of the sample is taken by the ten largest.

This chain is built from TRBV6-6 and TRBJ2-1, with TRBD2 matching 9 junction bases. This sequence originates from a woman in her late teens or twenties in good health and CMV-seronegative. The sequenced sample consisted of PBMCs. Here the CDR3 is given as CASRFSGGDNEQFF. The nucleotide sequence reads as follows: TGTGCCAGCAGGTTTAGCGGGGGAGACAATGAGCAGTTCTTC.